The clone carrying this T cell receptor beta chain was detected only a few times. Its specificity is not known. It was with previously described methods and listed TCR primers that bulk TCR libraries were made. Each CDR3 protein is one row after TCRdb ran MiXCR on the PCR reads. The data contain 300,000 to 350,000 distinct CDR3 sequences, roughly a fifth of them seen just once; the ten biggest clones take up 0.81%. Germline-derived CDR1 and CDR2 are SNHLY and FYNNEI. Between the trimmed V and J ends, which lost 0 bases and 9 bases, there was a span of 12 bases. The CDR3 spans 14 residues. This record comes from a study of molecular identifiers for immune sequencing clone quantification. Study findings and constraints: Clones with over 20 RNA copies captured over 99% of effector molecules but under 1% of naive ones.

This receptor was taken from a human donor in good health. Some libraries in this study had Jurkat cell RNA spiked in. This chain uses TRBV2 with TRBJ1-5; D is ambiguous. Sequenced sample: naive CD8+ T cells from blood, with Jurkat cell RNA spiked in. The sample's subset: FACS-sorted CD8+CD4-CCR7+CD45RA+ naive T cells. CDR3 nucleotide sequence: TGTGCCAGCAGTGAAGCGCTCCCACCCGCGCCCCAGCATTTT. Its protein product is CASSEALPPAPQHF.